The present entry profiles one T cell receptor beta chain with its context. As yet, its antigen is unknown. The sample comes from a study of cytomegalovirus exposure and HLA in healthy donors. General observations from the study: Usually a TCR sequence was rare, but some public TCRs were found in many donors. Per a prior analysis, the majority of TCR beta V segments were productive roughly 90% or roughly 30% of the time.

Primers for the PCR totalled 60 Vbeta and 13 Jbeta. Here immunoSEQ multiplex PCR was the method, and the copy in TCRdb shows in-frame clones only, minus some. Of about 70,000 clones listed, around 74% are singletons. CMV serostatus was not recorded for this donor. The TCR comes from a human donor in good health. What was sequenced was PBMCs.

This CDR3 is CASSFGHPRYF. CDR3 coding DNA: TGTGCCAGCAGCTTCGGACACCCACGGTATTTT. The genes are TRBV7-3 and TRBJ2-3; tentative D call: TRBD1 (5 bases). The ends were cut back, 3 bases at V and 14 bases at J, with 12 bases in the middle. The CDR3 runs 11 residues. CDR1 and CDR2 from the germline V gene are SGHTA and FQGTGA.